Following are 26 T cell receptor beta chains from one sample sequenced in a study of shared clonotypes between healthy human individuals. Assay used: immunoSEQ multiplex PCR; TCRdb lists only in-frame clones, some missing. The sample shows around 560,000 clones, roughly 95% of them seen only once. The naive CD8 subset, CD45RO-negative cells positively selected for CCR7, excluded terminally differentiated effector memory CD45RA+ cells. The sample comprised naive CD8+ T cells sorted from blood. These receptors all come from a woman in her thirties in good health.

This clone was found once. The chain couples TRBV27 to TRBJ2-3; TRBD2 matches at 8 bases. The CDR3 is made up of 17 amino acids. Germline lookup yields CDR1 MNHEY and CDR2 SMNVEV (reference sequence). V dropped 0 bases and J dropped 0; count of bases not matched to a gene: 5. CDR3 in amino acids: CASSLSYSSGSTDTQYF. CDR3 DNA: TGTGCCAGCAGTTTATCGTATTCTAGCGGGAGCACAGATACGCAGTATTTT.

The rearrangement links TRBV6-5 to TRBJ2-7; D gene uncertain. This CDR3 has 13 residues. V dropped 2 bases and J dropped 3 bases, with 8 bases sitting between them. Per the germline V gene, CDR1 is MNHEY and CDR2 is SVGAGI. CDR3 sequence reads: CASSYRHGYEQYF. In DNA form, the CDR3 reads TGTGCCAGCAGTTACCGCCATGGCTACGAGCAGTACTTC.

The rearrangement joins TRBV18 to TRBJ2-7; 7 bases map to TRBD1. The ends lost 4 bases at V and 3 bases at J; junction bases unmatched: 18. This CDR3 has 18 amino acids. The germline V gene has CDR1 KGHSH and CDR2 LQKENI. In nucleotides, the CDR3 is TGTGCCAGCTCACTGGACAGGCAGCAGGGGAGAATTCGCTACGAGCAGTACTTC. Translation gives CASSLDRQQGRIRYEQYF.

The V and J genes are TRBV6-5 and TRBJ2-1; possibly TRBD2 for D (5 bases). The CDR3 runs to 14 residues. Germline V CDR1 and CDR2: MNHEY, SVGAGI. V was clipped by 2 bases and J by 8 bases, with 13 bases between them. In nucleotides, the CDR3 is TGTGCCAGCAGTTACGCTGGAATCGGGGATGAGCAGTTCTTC. It specifies CASSYAGIGDEQFF.

This clone came up a few times. The V and J genes are TRBV7-9 and TRBJ1-2; TRBD1 aligns across 12 bases. Trimming removed 4 bases from V and 8 bases from J; junction bases left unmatched: 5. Germline CDR1 SEHNR, CDR2 FQNEAQ (reference sequence). The CDR3 extends over 14 amino acids. CDR3 sequence reads: CASSSGQGALGYTF. CDR3 nucleotides: TGTGCCAGCAGCTCGGGACAGGGGGCTTTGGGCTACACCTTC.

The genes are TRBV9 and TRBJ1-1; the D gene is possibly TRBD1 (6 bases). Germline V CDR1 and CDR2: SGDLS, YYNGEE. V was cut by 4 bases and J by 1 base, with 14 bases left in between. The CDR3 spans 15 residues. CDR3 sequence reads: CASSPSGQTNTEAFF. Written as DNA, the CDR3 is TGTGCCAGCAGCCCATCTGGACAGACGAACACTGAAGCTTTCTTT. The full variable domain, completed using reference TRBV9 and TRBJ1-1, is DSGVTQTPKHLITATGQRVTLRCSPRSGDLSVYWYQQSLDQGLQFLIQYYNGEERAKGNILERFSAQQFPDLHSELNLSSLELGDSALYFCASSPSGQTNTEAFFGQGTRLTVV.

V usage is TRBV5-6 and J usage is TRBJ2-1; D remains unclear. V lost 0 bases, J lost 5 bases, and 9 bases lay in between. Germline assignment: CDR1 SGHDT and CDR2 YYEEEE. This CDR3 region has 14 residues. DNA for the CDR3: TGTGCCAGCAGCTTGGCTCAGGCAAACAATGAGCAGTTCTTC. This codes for CASSLAQANNEQFF.

V gene TRBV5-1 combines with J gene TRBJ1-4, with a possible D match to TRBD1 (5 bases). The CDR3 extends over 14 amino acids. The V end lost 5 bases, the J end lost 4 bases, and 12 bases lay between the germline ends. The V gene's germline CDR1 is SGHRS and CDR2 YFSETQ. The CDR3 nucleotides read TGCGCCAGCAGAGTGGGGCGGATTAATGAAAAACTGTTTTTT. It is translated as CASRVGRINEKLFF.

The chain couples TRBV28 to TRBJ1-2, with D uncertain. Germline V gene data show CDR1 as MDHEN and CDR2 as SYDVKM. Trimming took off 2 bases at V and 8 bases at J, with 12 bases between the two ends. CDR3 length: 13 residues. CDR3 DNA sequence: TGTGCCAGCAGTTTAAGAGGGATAGGAGGCTACACCTTC. Translation: CASSLRGIGGYTF.

This chain links TRBV27 with TRBJ2-7; either TRBD1 or TRBD2 may fit D (7 bases each). CDR1 MNHEY and CDR2 SMNVEV come from the germline V gene (reference sequence). V shed 7 bases and J shed 6 bases, with 22 bases lying between them. This CDR3 region has 15 residues. CDR3 protein: CASTMTGTIGGEQYF. The CDR3 nucleotides read TGTGCCAGCACCATGACAGGGACTATAGGAGGCGAGCAGTACTTC.

Points on this clone: Different DNA sequences within this sample yield the same CDR3. V usage is TRBV28 and J usage is TRBJ2-1; either TRBD1 or TRBD2 may supply D (5 bases each). Germline V gene sequence: CDR1 MDHEN, CDR2 SYDVKM. V shed 3 bases and J shed 4 bases, with 13 bases lying between them. The CDR3 spans 15 residues. CDR3 bases: TGTGCCAGCAGTTTTGGGGGTTCGAGTTACAATGAGCAGTTCTTC. Its protein product is CASSFGGSSYNEQFF.

V usage is TRBV27 and J usage is TRBJ2-7, with a possible D match to TRBD1 (5 bases). Trimming removed 0 bases at V and 5 bases at J, with 14 bases between. Germline loops: CDR1 MNHEY, CDR2 SMNVEV (reference sequence). The CDR3 has 15 residues. CDR3 region: CASSLSQGLIHEQYF. Here the CDR3 DNA reads TGTGCCAGCAGTTTATCCCAGGGCCTTATCCACGAGCAGTACTTC.

V and J are TRBV28 and TRBJ2-2; D uncertain. Per germline, CDR1 MDHEN and CDR2 SYDVKM. Between the trimmed V and J ends, which lost 6 bases and 5 bases, there was a span of 10 bases. The CDR3 consists of 13 residues. CDR3 DNA sequence: TGTGCCAGCAGCCCATGGAGTACCGGGGAGCTGTTTTTT. It encodes CASSPWSTGELFF.

The CDR3 here is CASSLGGPSTYEQYF. CDR3 in DNA: TGTGCCAGCAGTTTAGGGGGACCAAGTACCTACGAGCAGTACTTC. The chain links TRBV27 to TRBJ2-7, with D tentatively TRBD1 or TRBD2 (5 bases each). The CDR3 runs to 15 residues. CDR1 MNHEY and CDR2 SMNVEV come from the germline V gene (reference sequence). The ends were cut back, 2 bases at V and 2 bases at J, with 13 bases in the middle.

This clone came up once. V gene TRBV27 combines with J gene TRBJ1-5; 12 bases match TRBD1. This CDR3 has 13 amino acids. Germline V CDR1 and CDR2: MNHEY, SMNVEV (reference sequence). Trimming took 6 bases from V and 7 from J; bases not matched to a gene: 1. The CDR3 DNA reads as TGTGCCAGCAGAGGGACAGGGGGCCAGCCCCAGCATTTT. Protein: CASRGTGGQPQHF.

The CDR3 protein is CASSYGTGYEQYF. CDR3 nucleotides: TGTGCCAGCAGTTACGGGACAGGCTACGAGCAGTACTTC. The chain combines TRBV6-5 with TRBJ2-5, with 8 nucleotides matching TRBD1. Near its end, the DNA agrees better with TRBJ2-7, so the J call may be wrong. Germline assignment: CDR1 MNHEY and CDR2 SVGAGI. The CDR3 loop spans 13 amino acids.

This chain uses TRBV5-6 with TRBJ2-7; possible D gene TRBD2, 5 bases. The CDR3 extends over 13 amino acids. V was shortened by 7 bases and J by 3 bases, with 14 bases between the two germline ends. Germline V gene lookup returns CDR1 SGHDT and CDR2 YYEEEE. The CDR3, as DNA: TGTGCCAGCCAAGATAACCGGGGCTACGAGCAGTACTTC. Its translation: CASQDNRGYEQYF.

The chain couples TRBV28 to TRBJ2-7; 7 bases agree with TRBD1. The V gene's germline CDR1 is MDHEN and CDR2 SYDVKM. This CDR3 region has 13 residues. The V and J ends lost 10 bases and 3 bases, in that order; junction bases with no gene match: 9. In nucleotides, the CDR3 is TGTGCCATCCCTGGACAGGTGATCTACGAGCAGTACTTC. Protein sequence: CAIPGQVIYEQYF.

The chain couples TRBV7-3 to TRBJ1-2; perhaps TRBD1 as D (5 bases). CDR1 is SGHTA, CDR2 FQGTGA, per germline. Trimming left V 3 bases short and J 6 bases short, with 17 bases between. The length of the CDR3 is 15 residues. CDR3 sequence reads: CASSFVGGTSDGYTF. CDR3 nucleotide sequence: TGTGCCAGCAGCTTCGTGGGGGGTACTTCGGATGGCTACACCTTC.

The chain joins TRBV13 to TRBJ2-7; D possibly matches TRBD1 or TRBD2 (6 bases each). With 2 bases removed from V and 0 bases from J, the gap between germline ends came to 14 bases. The CDR3 is made up of 16 amino acids. Per the germline V gene, CDR1 is PRHDT and CDR2 is FYEKMQ (reference sequence). CDR3 DNA sequence: TGTGCCAGCAGCTTACGGGGGCAACTCATCTCCTACGAGCAGTACTTC. Translating it yields CASSLRGQLISYEQYF.

This chain uses TRBV9 with TRBJ2-3, with D tentatively TRBD2 (6 bases). Per germline, CDR1 SGDLS and CDR2 YYNGEE. CDR3 length equals 16 residues. Trimming took 0 bases from V and 3 from J, leaving 14 bases between them. The CDR3 nucleotides read TGTGCCAGCAGCGTAGAGGCAGGAGGGAGTACAGATACGCAGTATTTT. As protein: CASSVEAGGSTDTQYF.

As to this clone: The same CDR3 also results from other DNA sequences found in this sample. The chain employs TRBV9 and TRBJ2-1, with 8 nucleotides matching TRBD2. The V gene end was trimmed by 4 bases and the J gene end by 2 bases; junction bases not matched to a gene: 5. Germline V gives CDR1 SGDLS, CDR2 YYNGEE. There are 15 residues in the CDR3. CDR3 in DNA: TGTGCCAGCAGCCGGACGGGGGGGCCCTACAATGAGCAGTTCTTC. It is translated as CASSRTGGPYNEQFF.

The chain recombines TRBV13 with TRBJ1-2, with D possibly matching TRBD1 (6 bases). The CDR3 consists of 13 residues. Germline-derived CDR1 and CDR2 are PRHDT and FYEKMQ (reference sequence). V shed 5 bases and J shed 4 bases, with 11 bases lying between them. The CDR3 here is CASSPKGVYGYTF. The CDR3 DNA reads TGTGCCAGCAGCCCGAAGGGGGTCTATGGCTACACCTTC. Variable domain in full (rest from reference TRBV13 and TRBJ1-2): AAGVIQSPRHLIKEKRETATLKCYPIPRHDTVYWYQQGPGQDPQFLISFYEKMQSDKGSIPDRFSAQQFSDYHSELNMSSLELGDSALYFCASSPKGVYGYTFGSGTRLTVV.

The CDR3 region has the DNA TGTGCCAGCAGTTTGACAGGGGCGGCTCAGCCCCAGCATTTT. This codes for CASSLTGAAQPQHF. The rearrangement joins TRBV27 to TRBJ1-5; 8 bases fit TRBD1. This CDR3 contains 14 residues. Germline V gives CDR1 MNHEY, CDR2 SMNVEV (reference sequence). The V segment lost 3 bases and the J segment 6 bases; nucleotides outside the gene matches: 4.

The chain combines TRBV7-9 with TRBJ1-2; perhaps TRBD1 as D (6 bases). The V gene lost 5 bases and the J gene lost 8 bases, with 12 bases spanning the gap. Germline-derived CDR1 and CDR2 are SEHNR and FQNEAQ (reference sequence). This CDR3 contains 12 residues. The CDR3 reads CASSPGAGGYTF. The DNA of the CDR3 is TGTGCCAGCAGCCCGGGGGCGGGAGGCTACACCTTC. Complete variable domain (other parts from reference TRBV7-9 and TRBJ1-2): DTGVSQNPRHKITKRGQNVTFRCDPISEHNRLYWYRQTLGQGPEFLTYFQNEAQLEKSRLLSDRFSAERPKGSFSTLEIQRTEQGDSAMYLCASSPGAGGYTFGSGTRLTVV.

The chain recombines TRBV28 with TRBJ2-5, with TRBD1 identical over 7 bases. The trim removed 6 bases at V and 11 bases at J, leaving 12 bases unmatched. Germline V gene sequence: CDR1 MDHEN, CDR2 SYDVKM. This CDR3 comprises 13 residues. The CDR3 region is CASSLPGTAEQYF. The CDR3 nucleotides read TGTGCCAGCAGCCTACCCGGGACAGCTGAGCAGTACTTC.